This record looks at one T cell receptor beta chain sequence and its context. The sample belongs to a study of blood T cell repertoires in COVID-19. The overall study: Samples representing acute and convalescent COVID-19 were sourced from the United States, Italy and Spain. In each case, the material was cDNA or gDNA derived from T cells, B-cell-depleted T cells, or PBMCs.

Germline trimming cut 9 bases from V and 2 bases from J; bases unmatched to any gene: 23. Germline CDR1 MDHEN, CDR2 SYDVKM. This CDR3 comprises 20 residues. Using immunoSEQ multiplex PCR, the repertoire was profiled, and TCRdb retains in-frame clones only, with some absent. The table records 280,000 or so clones, about 90% of them present only once. The clonotype was recovered from a woman aged 30 to 39 who had recovered from COVID-19. The J gene is TRBJ2-3, the V gene TRBV28, with 10 bases lining up with TRBD1. The sample taken for sequencing was peripheral blood. The CDR3 DNA sequence: TGTGCCAGTCTCCCTCCGGGACAGGGGATGGAGGGGTGGTCCACAGATACGCAGTATTTT. Amino acids: CASLPPGQGMEGWSTDTQYF.